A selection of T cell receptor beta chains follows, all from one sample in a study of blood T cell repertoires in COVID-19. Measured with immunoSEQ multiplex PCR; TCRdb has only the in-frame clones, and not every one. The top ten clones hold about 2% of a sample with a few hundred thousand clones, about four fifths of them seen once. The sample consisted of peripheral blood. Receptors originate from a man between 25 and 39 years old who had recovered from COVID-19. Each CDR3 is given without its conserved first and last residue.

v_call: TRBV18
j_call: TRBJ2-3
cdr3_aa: ASNRGSGTDTQY

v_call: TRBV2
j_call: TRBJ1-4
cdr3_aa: ASSEWTGNEKLF

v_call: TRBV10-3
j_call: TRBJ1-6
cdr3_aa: AIRPETVSNSPLH

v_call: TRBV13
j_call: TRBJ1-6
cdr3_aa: ASSLRGGYSPLH

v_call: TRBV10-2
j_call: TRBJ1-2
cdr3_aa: ASSSGQGGIYGYT

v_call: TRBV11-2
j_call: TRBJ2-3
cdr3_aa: ASSLGAGGSTDTQY

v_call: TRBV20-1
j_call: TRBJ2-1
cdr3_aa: SVSRIAGVVNNEQF

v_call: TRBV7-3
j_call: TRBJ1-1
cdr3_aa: ASSEQANTEAF

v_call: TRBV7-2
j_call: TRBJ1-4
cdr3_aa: ASSSRGQTTNEKLF

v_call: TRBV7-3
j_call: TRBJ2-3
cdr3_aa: ASSLLSGGTDTQY

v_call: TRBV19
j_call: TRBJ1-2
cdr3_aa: ASSLLAGTGNRNYGYT

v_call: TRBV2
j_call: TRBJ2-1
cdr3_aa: ASSEWTGGGNEQF

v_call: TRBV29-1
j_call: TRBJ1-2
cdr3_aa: SVPDRGDYGYT

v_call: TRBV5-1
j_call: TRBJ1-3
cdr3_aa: ASSLTGMLGNTIY

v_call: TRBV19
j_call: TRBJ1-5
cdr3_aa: ASSILTGTVGNQPQH

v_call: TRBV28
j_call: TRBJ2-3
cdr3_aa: ASSFSRASGTDTQY

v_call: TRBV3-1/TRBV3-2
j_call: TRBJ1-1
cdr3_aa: ASSQYRTGFF

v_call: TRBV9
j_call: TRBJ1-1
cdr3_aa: ASSVPGGTEAF

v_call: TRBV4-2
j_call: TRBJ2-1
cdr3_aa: ASSQDGRSVQF

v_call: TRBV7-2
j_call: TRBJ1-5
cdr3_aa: ASSLSGQDYQPQH

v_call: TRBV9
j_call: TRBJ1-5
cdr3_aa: ASSVEGVTRNQPQH

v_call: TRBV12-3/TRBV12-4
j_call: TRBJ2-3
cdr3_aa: ASSSSGTDTQY

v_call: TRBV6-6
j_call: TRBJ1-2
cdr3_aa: ASSSGTGVNGYT

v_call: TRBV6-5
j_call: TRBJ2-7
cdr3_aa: ASTNGRGGAYEQY